The 9 T cell receptor beta chains below come from one sample, sequenced in a study of metastatic and nonmetastatic thyroid tumors. Among the patients, none had received any treatment before thyroid surgery. Through MiXCR, TCRdb re-clonotyped the PCR reads. The table includes roughly 48,000 clones, roughly 18% detected once. Sequenced material: blood. The receptors derive from a female donor with papillary thyroid cancer or a benign thyroid nodule (not recorded which). Some clones in this sample may be carry-over from other donors' samples.

This clone was counted at least ten times. The chain has TRBV6-1 and TRBJ2-1; D unresolved. Trimming removed 8 bases at V and 0 bases at J, with 14 bases between. Germline values: CDR1 MNHNS, CDR2 SASEGT. The CDR3 has 15 amino acids. The CDR3 spells CASGNKGFSYNEQFF. In DNA form, the CDR3 reads TGTGCCAGCGGGAACAAAGGCTTCTCCTACAATGAGCAGTTCTTC.

The chain joins TRBV5-6 to TRBJ1-1; D perhaps matches TRBD1 (5 bases). The CDR3 has 13 amino acids. Looked up from germline, CDR1 is SGHDT and CDR2 is YYEEEE. V dropped 5 bases and J dropped 2 bases, with 10 bases sitting between them. For the CDR3, the DNA is TGTGCCAGCAGACTGACAGTTAACACTGAAGCTTTCTTT. It encodes CASRLTVNTEAFF. The full variable domain, its missing parts supplied by reference TRBV5-6 and TRBJ1-1, is DAGVTQSPTHLIKTRGQQVTLRCSPKSGHDTVSWYQQALGQGPQFIFQYYEEEERQRGNFPDRFSGHQFPNYSSELNVNALLLGDSALYLCASRLTVNTEAFFGQGTRLTVV.

Details on this clone: The junction shows a germline mismatch at one end, possibly a read error. The V call is TRBV6-4, the J call TRBJ2-4, with unresolved D. The germline V gene encodes CDR1 MRHNA and CDR2 SNTAGT. This CDR3 comprises 15 residues. The CDR3 DNA follows: TGTGCCAGCAGTGTAACAGCAGCCTCCAAAAACATTAAGTACTTC. It encodes CASSVTAASKNIKYF.

This clone was detected ten times or more. The genes are TRBV27 and TRBJ1-4, with D hard to call. With 7 bases removed from V and 1 base from J, the gap between germline ends came to 13 bases. CDR1 is MNHEY, CDR2 SMNVEV, per germline (reference sequence). The length of the CDR3 is 15 residues. The CDR3 nucleotides read TGTGCCAGCACCCATGGGTGGGGAACTAATGAAAAACTGTTTTTT. Protein sequence: CASTHGWGTNEKLFF.

The CDR3 DNA reads as TGCGCCAGCAGCCAGCGGGAGGGAGGCACTGAAGCTTTCTTT. Residues: CASSQREGGTEAFF. The chain has TRBV5-1 and TRBJ1-1; D is uncertain. The V and J ends lost 4 bases and 4 bases respectively, with 14 bases between them. Germline CDR1 and CDR2: SGHRS and YFSETQ. The CDR3 spans 14 residues.

This clone was picked up many times. The rearrangement links TRBV14 to TRBJ1-2, with D possibly matching TRBD1 (5 bases). Germline assignment: CDR1 SGHDN and CDR2 FVKESK. Trimming took off 4 bases at V and 2 bases at J, with 14 bases between the two ends. The CDR3 length is 15 residues. CDR3 in amino acids: CASSLPGTENYGYTF. The DNA of the CDR3 is TGTGCCAGCAGCCTACCCGGGACGGAGAACTATGGCTACACCTTC.

Notes on this clone: The DNA is left out, because the CDR3 cannot be placed on it with certainty; the CDR3 is given as TCRdb lists it. The V gene is TRBV18, the J gene TRBJ2-2; the listed D gene, TRBD1, was not tested against the DNA. CDR1 is KGHSH, CDR2 LQKENI, per germline. The length of the CDR3 is 16 amino acids, counting both ends. CDR3 amino acids: CASSPLWTRNTGELFF.

This clone was detected many times. Just one base apart from a much larger clone, this may be a read error. The chain recombines TRBV20-1 with TRBJ1-6; D possibly corresponds to TRBD1 (5 bases). Per germline, CDR1 DFQATT and CDR2 SNEGSKA (reference sequence). Deletions cut 6 bases from V and 9 bases from J, with 15 bases between. The CDR3 covers 13 residues. The chain's CDR3 is CSAQPRGSSPLHF. In nucleotides, the CDR3 is TGCAGTGCCCAACCGAGGGGTAGTTCACCCCTCCACTTT.

This sequence joins TRBV6-1 and TRBJ2-7; 7 bases align to TRBD1. This CDR3 comprises 16 residues. Germline V gene data show CDR1 as MNHNS and CDR2 as SASEGT. V lost 9 bases to trimming and J lost 10 bases; unmatched junction nucleotides: 24. CDR3 in DNA: TGTGCCAGTAGTTCGACCGGGACAGAGAGAGGGAACTATCAGTACTTC. Its protein product is CASSSTGTERGNYQYF.